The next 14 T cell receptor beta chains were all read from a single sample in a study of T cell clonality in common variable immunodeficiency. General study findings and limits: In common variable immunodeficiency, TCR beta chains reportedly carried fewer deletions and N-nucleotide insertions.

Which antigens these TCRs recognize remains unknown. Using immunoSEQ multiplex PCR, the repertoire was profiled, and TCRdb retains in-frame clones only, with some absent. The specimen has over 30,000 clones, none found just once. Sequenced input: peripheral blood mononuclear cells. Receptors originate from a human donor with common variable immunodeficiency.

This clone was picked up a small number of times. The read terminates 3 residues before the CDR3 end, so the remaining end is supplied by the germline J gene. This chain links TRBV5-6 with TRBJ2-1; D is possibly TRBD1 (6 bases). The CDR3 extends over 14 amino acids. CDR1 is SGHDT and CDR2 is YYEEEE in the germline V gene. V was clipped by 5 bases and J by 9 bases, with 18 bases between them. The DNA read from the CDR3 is TGTGCCAGCAGTCACAGGGCCCCGCAGGGTGAG. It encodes CASSHRAPQGE. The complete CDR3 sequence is CASSHRAPQGEQFF.

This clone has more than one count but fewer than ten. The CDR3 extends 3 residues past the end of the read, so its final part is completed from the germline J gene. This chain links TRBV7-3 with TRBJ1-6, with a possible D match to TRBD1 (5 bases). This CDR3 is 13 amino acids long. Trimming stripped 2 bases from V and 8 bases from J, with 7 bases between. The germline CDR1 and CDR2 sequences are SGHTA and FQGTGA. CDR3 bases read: TGTGCCAGCAGCTTACAAGGGGATTCACCC. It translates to CASSLQGDSP. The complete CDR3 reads CASSLQGDSPLHF. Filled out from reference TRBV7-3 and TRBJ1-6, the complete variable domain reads GAGVSQTPSNKVTEKGKYVELRCDPISGHTALYWYRQSLGQGPEFLIYFQGTGAADDSGLPNDRFFAVRPEGSVSTLKIQRTERGDSAVYLCASSLQGDSPLHFGNGTRLTVT.

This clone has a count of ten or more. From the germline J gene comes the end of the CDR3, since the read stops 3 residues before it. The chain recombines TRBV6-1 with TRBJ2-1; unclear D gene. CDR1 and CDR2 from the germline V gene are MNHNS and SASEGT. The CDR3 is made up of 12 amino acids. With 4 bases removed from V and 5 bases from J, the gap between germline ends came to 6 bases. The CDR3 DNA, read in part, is TGTGCCAGCAGTGCCCAAAACAATGAG. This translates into CASSAQNNE. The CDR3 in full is CASSAQNNEQFF.

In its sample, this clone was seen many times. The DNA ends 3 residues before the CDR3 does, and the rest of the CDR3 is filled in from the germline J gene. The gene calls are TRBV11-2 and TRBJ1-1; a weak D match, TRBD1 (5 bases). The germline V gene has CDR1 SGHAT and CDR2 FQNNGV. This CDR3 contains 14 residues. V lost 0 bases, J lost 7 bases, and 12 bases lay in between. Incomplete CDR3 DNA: TGTGCCAGCAGCTTAGATTGGGGGGGGATTGAA. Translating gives CASSLDWGGIE. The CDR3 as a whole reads CASSLDWGGIEAFF.

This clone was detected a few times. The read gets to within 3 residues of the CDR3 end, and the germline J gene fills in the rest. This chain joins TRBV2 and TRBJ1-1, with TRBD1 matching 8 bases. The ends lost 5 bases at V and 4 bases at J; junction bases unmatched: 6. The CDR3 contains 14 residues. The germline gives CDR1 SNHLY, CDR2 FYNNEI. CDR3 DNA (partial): TGTGCCAGCAGTCCAGGGGGCGCGGGCACTGAA. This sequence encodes CASSPGGAGTE. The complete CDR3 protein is CASSPGGAGTEAFF.

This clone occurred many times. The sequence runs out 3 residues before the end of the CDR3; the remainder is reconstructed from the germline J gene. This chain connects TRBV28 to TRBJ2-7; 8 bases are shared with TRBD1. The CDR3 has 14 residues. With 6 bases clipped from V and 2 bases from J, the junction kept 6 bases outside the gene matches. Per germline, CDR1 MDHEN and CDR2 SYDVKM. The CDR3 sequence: CASRRGQGTYEQYF. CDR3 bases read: TGTGCCAGCAGGCGAGGACAGGGAACCTACGAG.

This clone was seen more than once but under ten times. The CDR3 loop is CASSPSGFGNTIYF. The sequenced CDR3 bases are TGTGCCAGTAGTCCCTCGGGGTTTGGAAACACC. The V call is TRBV19, the J call TRBJ1-3; D not resolved. Read sequence stops 3 residues before the CDR3 end, and the germline J gene provides the missing end. Germline V gene data show CDR1 as LNHDA and CDR2 as SQIVND (reference sequence). Deletions cut 5 bases from V and 3 bases from J, with 11 bases between. The CDR3 is made up of 14 amino acids.

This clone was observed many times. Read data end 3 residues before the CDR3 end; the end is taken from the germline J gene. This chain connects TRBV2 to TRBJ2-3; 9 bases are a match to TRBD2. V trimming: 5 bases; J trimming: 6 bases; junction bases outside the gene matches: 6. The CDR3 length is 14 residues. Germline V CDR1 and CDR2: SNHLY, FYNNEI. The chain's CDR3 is CASSQGSGRDTQYF. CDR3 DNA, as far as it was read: TGTGCCAGCAGTCAAGGAAGCGGGAGGGATACG. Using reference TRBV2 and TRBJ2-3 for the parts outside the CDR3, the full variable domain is EPEVTQTPSHQVTQMGQEVILRCVPISNHLYFYWYRQILGQKVEFLVSFYNNEISEKSEIFDDQFSVERPDGSNFTLKIRSTKLEDSAMYFCASSQGSGRDTQYFGPGTRLTVL.

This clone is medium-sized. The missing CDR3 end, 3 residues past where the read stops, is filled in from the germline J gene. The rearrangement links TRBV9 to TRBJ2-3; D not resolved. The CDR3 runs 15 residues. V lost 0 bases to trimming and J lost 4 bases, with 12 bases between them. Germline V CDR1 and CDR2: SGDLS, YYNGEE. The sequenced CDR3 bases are TGTGCCAGCAGCGTAGGTGGCCTCAGCGCAGATACG. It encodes CASSVGGLSADT. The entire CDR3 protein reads CASSVGGLSADTQYF. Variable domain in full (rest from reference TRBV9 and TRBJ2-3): DSGVTQTPKHLITATGQRVTLRCSPRSGDLSVYWYQQSLDQGLQFLIQYYNGEERAKGNILERFSAQQFPDLHSELNLSSLELGDSALYFCASSVGGLSADTQYFGPGTRLTVL.

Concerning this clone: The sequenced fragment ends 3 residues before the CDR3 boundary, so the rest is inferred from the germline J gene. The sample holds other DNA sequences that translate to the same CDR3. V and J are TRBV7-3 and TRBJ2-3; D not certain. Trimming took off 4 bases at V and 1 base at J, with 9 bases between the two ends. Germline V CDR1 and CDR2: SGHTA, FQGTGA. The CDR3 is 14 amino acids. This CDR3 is CASSYSAGTDTQYF. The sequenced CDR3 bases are TGTGCCAGCAGCTATAGTGCTGGCACAGATACG.

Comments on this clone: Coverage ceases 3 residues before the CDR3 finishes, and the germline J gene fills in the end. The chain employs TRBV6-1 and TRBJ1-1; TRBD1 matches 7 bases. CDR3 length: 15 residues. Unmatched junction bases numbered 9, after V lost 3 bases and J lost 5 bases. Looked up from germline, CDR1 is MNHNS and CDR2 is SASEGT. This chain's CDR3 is CASSEETGVGTEAFF. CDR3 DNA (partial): TGTGCCAGCAGTGAGGAAACAGGGGTGGGAACTGAA.

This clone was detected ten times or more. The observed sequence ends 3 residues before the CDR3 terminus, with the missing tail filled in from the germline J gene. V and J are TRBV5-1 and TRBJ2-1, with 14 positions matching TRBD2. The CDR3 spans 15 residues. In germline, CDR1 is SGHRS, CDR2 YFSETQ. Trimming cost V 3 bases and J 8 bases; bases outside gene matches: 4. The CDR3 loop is CASSSGLAGVDEQFF. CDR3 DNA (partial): TGCGCCAGCAGCTCGGGACTAGCGGGAGTCGATGAG. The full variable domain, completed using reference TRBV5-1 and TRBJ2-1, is KAGVTQTPRYLIKTRGQQVTLSCSPISGHRSVSWYQQTPGQGLQFLFEYFSETQRNKGNFPGRFSGRQFSNSRSEMNVSTLELGDSALYLCASSSGLAGVDEQFFGPGTRLTVL.

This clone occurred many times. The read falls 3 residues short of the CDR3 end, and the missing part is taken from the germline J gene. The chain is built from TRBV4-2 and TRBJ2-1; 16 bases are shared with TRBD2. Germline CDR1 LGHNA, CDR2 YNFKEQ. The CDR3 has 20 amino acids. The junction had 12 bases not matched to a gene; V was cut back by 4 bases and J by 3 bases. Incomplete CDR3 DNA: TGTGCCAGCAGCCGCTCCGGGACTAGCGGGAGGGCCAGGGGCTACAATGAG. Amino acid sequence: CASSRSGTSGRARGYNE. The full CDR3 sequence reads CASSRSGTSGRARGYNEQFF.

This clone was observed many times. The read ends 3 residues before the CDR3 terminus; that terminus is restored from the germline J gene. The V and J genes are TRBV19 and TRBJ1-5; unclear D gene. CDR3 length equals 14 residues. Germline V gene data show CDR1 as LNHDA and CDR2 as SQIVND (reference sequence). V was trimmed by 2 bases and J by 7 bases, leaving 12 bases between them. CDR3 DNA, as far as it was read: TGTGCCAGTAGTATACGGGGTTTGACCCAGCCC. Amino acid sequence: CASSIRGLTQP. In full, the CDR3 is CASSIRGLTQPQHF.